These 30 T cell receptor beta chains were all obtained from the same sample, sequenced in a study of blood T cell repertoires in COVID-19. Libraries were prepared by immunoSEQ multiplex PCR; TCRdb keeps only in-frame clonotypes and omits some of them. The sample shows 100,000 to 150,000 clones, 70% to 80% of them seen only once. Sequenced material: peripheral blood. Source of these receptors: a man in his forties with active or convalescent COVID-19.

The chain joins TRBV6-1 to TRBJ1-1; a weak D match, TRBD1 (5 bases). CDR1 and CDR2 from the germline V gene are MNHNS and SASEGT. V lost 3 bases and J 0 bases, leaving 8 bases between the germline ends. This CDR3 has 14 amino acids. CDR3 in amino acids: CASSERGLNTEAFF. For the CDR3, the DNA is TGTGCCAGCAGTGAGCGGGGCCTGAACACTGAAGCTTTCTTT.

This sequence joins TRBV5-4 and TRBJ2-7; D not certain. CDR3 length: 14 amino acids. Germline CDR1 and CDR2: SGHNT and YYREEE (reference sequence). Deletions cut 4 bases from V and 5 bases from J, with 16 bases between. The CDR3 nucleotides are TGTGCCAGCAGCCTCGACTCCGCCTGGGACGAGCAGTACTTC. Its translation: CASSLDSAWDEQYF.

The rearrangement joins TRBV11-2 to TRBJ2-2; TRBD1 matches at 11 bases. This CDR3 spans 15 amino acids. CDR1 and CDR2 (germline): SGHAT, FQNNGV. V was clipped by 5 bases and J by 8 bases; unmatched bases: 7. The CDR3 DNA is TGTGCCAGCAGCGTGCGGACAGGGGGCCCAGGGGAGCTGTTTTTT. This encodes CASSVRTGGPGELFF. Variable domain in full (rest from reference TRBV11-2 and TRBJ2-2): EAGVAQSPRYKIIEKRQSVAFWCNPISGHATLYWYQQILGQGPKLLIQFQNNGVVDDSQLPKDRFSAERLKGVDSTLKIQPAKLEDSAVYLCASSVRTGGPGELFFGEGSRLTVL.

The chain couples TRBV3-1 (or the pseudogene TRBV3-2) to TRBJ1-4, with 9 bases fitting TRBD1. The CDR3 extends over 20 amino acids. The V and J ends lost 4 bases and 7 bases, in that order; junction bases with no gene match: 22. Germline V lookup: CDR1 LGHDT, CDR2 YNNKEL (reference sequence). The CDR3 region has the DNA TGTGCCAGCAGCCTCGTTACCGGGACAGGGAGCACCTCGGGAGCTGAAAAACTGTTTTTT. Protein product: CASSLVTGTGSTSGAEKLFF.

V usage is TRBV3-1 (or the pseudogene TRBV3-2) and J usage is TRBJ2-7; 8 positions agree with TRBD1. V lost 4 bases, J lost 0 bases, and 8 bases stayed unmatched. Germline V gene lookup returns CDR1 LGHDT and CDR2 YNNKEL (reference sequence). The CDR3 contains 16 residues. Here the CDR3 reads CASSRIGQGVSYEQYF. DNA of the CDR3: TGTGCCAGCAGCCGTATCGGACAGGGAGTCTCCTACGAGCAGTACTTC.

In this sample, this clone turned up once. The chain links TRBV18 to TRBJ2-1, with 13 bases that match TRBD2. Germline V gives CDR1 KGHSH, CDR2 LQKENI. V was pared by 3 bases and J by 4 bases, with 3 bases of the junction left unmatched. This CDR3 contains 16 residues. In DNA, the CDR3 is TGTGCCAGCTCACCCCGGACTAGCGGGAGATACAATGAGCAGTTCTTC. Translating it yields CASSPRTSGRYNEQFF.

The chain joins TRBV30 to TRBJ1-4, with D unresolved. The V gene's germline CDR1 is GTSNPN and CDR2 SVGIG (reference sequence). Trimming shortened V by 2 bases and J by 7 bases, and 8 bases separated the two germline ends. The CDR3 contains 12 residues. This chain's CDR3 is CAWSTRGEKLFF. In nucleotides, the CDR3 is TGTGCCTGGAGTACACGGGGTGAAAAACTGTTTTTT.

V gene TRBV7-2 combines with J gene TRBJ1-2; D gene ambiguous. Germline V CDR1 and CDR2: SGHTA, FQGNSA. V was trimmed by 5 bases and J by 4 bases, leaving 14 bases between them. This CDR3 spans 14 amino acids. CDR3 nucleotide sequence: TGTGCCAGCAGCGCCTCGGGGTCCGCCTATGGCTACACCTTC. Residues: CASSASGSAYGYTF. Supplemented by reference TRBV7-2 and TRBJ1-2, the full variable domain reads GAGVSQSPSNKVTEKGKDVELRCDPISGHTALYWYRQSLGQGLEFLIYFQGNSAPDKSGLPSDRFSAERTGGSVSTLTIQRTQQEDSAVYLCASSASGSAYGYTFGSGTRLTVV.

The genes are TRBV11-3 and TRBJ2-7; tentative D call: TRBD2 (6 bases). The length of the CDR3 is 13 residues. Trimming pared 0 bases from V and 5 bases from J, leaving 8 bases between. Per germline, CDR1 SGHNT and CDR2 YENEEA. The CDR3, as DNA: TGTGCCAGCAGCTTAGAGCGGGGAGACGAGCAGTACTTC. This sequence encodes CASSLERGDEQYF.

The rearrangement links TRBV7-8 to TRBJ1-2; 9 nucleotides match TRBD1. The V segment lost 1 base and the J segment 2 bases; nucleotides outside the gene matches: 5. The V gene's germline CDR1 is SGHVS and CDR2 FQNEAQ. There are 16 residues in the CDR3. CDR3 DNA: TGTGCCAGCAGCTTAGGCACCGGGACAGGGAACTATGGCTACACCTTC. Its translation is CASSLGTGTGNYGYTF. Based on the CDR3 plus reference TRBV7-8 and TRBJ1-2, the full variable domain is GAGVSQSPRYKVAKRGQDVALRCDPISGHVSLFWYQQALGQGPEFLTYFQNEAQLDKSGLPSDRFFAERPEGSVSTLKIQRTQQEDSAVYLCASSLGTGTGNYGYTFGSGTRLTVV.

This clone came up a few times. The rearrangement joins TRBV28 to TRBJ1-4; D uncertain. In germline, CDR1 is MDHEN, CDR2 SYDVKM. The CDR3 contains 15 residues. Trimming pared 3 bases from V and 4 bases from J, leaving 12 bases between. The CDR3 nucleotides read TGTGCCAGCAGTTTCGGACCAGGAGGTAATGAAAAACTGTTTTTT. Its translation: CASSFGPGGNEKLFF.

The J gene is TRBJ2-5, the V gene TRBV19; 11 bases agree with TRBD2. Trimming cost V 5 bases and J 5 bases; bases outside gene matches: 7. The CDR3 length is 15 residues. Germline CDR1 LNHDA, CDR2 SQIVND (reference sequence). DNA of the CDR3: TGTGCCAGTAGTGGGCTAGCGGGGGGCAGGGAGACCCAGTACTTC. This gives the protein CASSGLAGGRETQYF.

This clone is a singleton in its sample. This chain links TRBV28 with TRBJ2-7, with 9 positions matching TRBD2. The CDR3 sequence is 16 residues long. V lost 3 bases, J lost 7 bases, and 13 bases stayed unmatched. Germline CDR1 reads MDHEN; CDR2 reads SYDVKM. The CDR3 is CASSFYPTSGTGEQYF. In DNA form, the CDR3 reads TGTGCCAGCAGTTTTTACCCGACTAGCGGTACGGGGGAGCAGTACTTC.

This rearrangement joins TRBV5-1 to TRBJ1-2, with 8 bases that match TRBD1. With 2 bases clipped from V and 4 bases from J, the junction kept 4 bases outside the gene matches. The germline CDR1 and CDR2 sequences are SGHRS and YFSETQ. There are 14 residues in the CDR3. The CDR3 bases are TGCGCCAGCAGCTTACAACAGGGGGGCTATGGCTACACCTTC. This translates into CASSLQQGGYGYTF.

The chain recombines TRBV19 with TRBJ2-6; TRBD1 matches at 9 bases. J gave up 4 bases and V 6 bases, and 4 bases lay outside the gene matches. Germline V gene lookup returns CDR1 LNHDA and CDR2 SQIVND (reference sequence). This CDR3 has 15 residues. The CDR3 is CASREQGAGANVLTF. The CDR3 bases are TGTGCCAGTAGGGAACAGGGGGCCGGGGCCAACGTCCTGACTTTC.

V is TRBV5-1 and J is TRBJ2-4; a weak D match, TRBD1 (6 bases). CDR1 and CDR2 from the germline V gene are SGHRS and YFSETQ. The CDR3 runs to 15 residues. Deletions cut 4 bases from V and 4 bases from J, with 15 bases between. The CDR3 sequence: CASSPRTDHKNIQYF. CDR3 nucleotide sequence: TGCGCCAGCAGCCCCAGGACAGACCATAAAAACATTCAGTACTTC.

This clone has just a few counts. In the same sample, other DNA sequences code for this CDR3. This rearrangement joins TRBV12-3 or TRBV12-4 to TRBJ1-2; a weak D match, TRBD1 (5 bases). The CDR3 runs 12 residues. V was pared by 5 bases and J by 4 bases, with 8 bases between. CDR3 region: CASSSDSYGYTF. The CDR3, as DNA: TGTGCCAGCAGTAGCGACAGCTATGGCTACACCTTC.

The chain carries TRBV7-3 and TRBJ1-1; maybe TRBD1 (5 bases). CDR1 and CDR2 from the germline V gene are SGHTA and FQGTGA. The germline V and J ends were trimmed by 1 base and 4 bases, with 10 bases remaining between them. This CDR3 has 14 residues. CDR3 residues: CASSLNPGATEAFF. The CDR3 DNA follows: TGTGCCAGCAGCTTAAATCCTGGGGCCACTGAAGCTTTCTTT.

The V call is TRBV3-1 (or the pseudogene TRBV3-2), the J call TRBJ2-1; 8 bases are shared with TRBD2. Trimming removed 1 base from V and 2 bases from J; junction bases left unmatched: 4. Per the germline V gene, CDR1 is LGHDT and CDR2 is YNNKEL (reference sequence). There are 16 residues in the CDR3. The CDR3 sequence: CASSQVAGRTYNEQFF. The CDR3 nucleotides are TGTGCCAGCAGCCAAGTAGCGGGGAGGACCTACAATGAGCAGTTCTTC.

The chain is built from TRBV24-1 and TRBJ2-4; no clear D. The CDR3 has 17 residues. Germline CDR1 and CDR2: KGHDR and SFDVKD. Deletions cut 2 bases from V and 0 bases from J, with 13 bases between. This CDR3 reads CATSDSLRGEAKNIQYF. CDR3 sequence (DNA): TGTGCCACCAGTGATTCCTTAAGAGGAGAAGCCAAAAACATTCAGTACTTC.

The chain carries TRBV10-3 and TRBJ1-5; 12 nucleotides align to TRBD1. The CDR3 loop spans 15 amino acids. The trim removed 5 bases at V and 7 bases at J, leaving 6 bases unmatched. Germline CDR1 ENHRY, CDR2 SYGVKD. The CDR3 spells CAISPGQGAGQPQHF. CDR3 DNA sequence: TGTGCCATCAGTCCGGGACAGGGGGCAGGACAGCCCCAGCATTTT.

V and J are TRBV2 and TRBJ1-4; 7 nucleotides match TRBD1. Looked up from germline, CDR1 is SNHLY and CDR2 is FYNNEI. CDR3 length equals 14 residues. Trimming cost V 3 bases and J 11 bases; bases outside gene matches: 9. The CDR3 spells CASSEGGPGGKLFF. The CDR3 DNA is TGTGCCAGCAGTGAGGGTGGCCCAGGGGGGAAACTGTTTTTT.

This rearrangement joins TRBV5-5 to TRBJ2-2; weak D call: TRBD2 (6 bases). Germline CDR1 and CDR2: SGHKS and YYEKEE (reference sequence). Trimming removed 5 bases at V and 4 bases at J, with 15 bases between. This CDR3 has 15 residues. CDR3 protein: CASSYLREVTGELFF. Here the CDR3 DNA reads TGTGCCAGCAGTTATCTCAGGGAGGTCACCGGGGAGCTGTTTTTT.

The chain joins TRBV7-2 to TRBJ2-7; D not certain. Germline CDR1 SGHTA, CDR2 FQGNSA. The CDR3 sequence is 16 residues long. V was shortened by 5 bases and J by 5 bases, with 22 bases between the two germline ends. Here the CDR3 reads CASSGLYVVGNHEQYF. The CDR3 DNA is TGTGCCAGCAGCGGTTTATATGTAGTGGGCAACCACGAGCAGTACTTC.

The genes are TRBV19 and TRBJ1-1, with unresolved D. Per the germline V gene, CDR1 is LNHDA and CDR2 is SQIVND (reference sequence). The CDR3 is made up of 13 amino acids. Deletions cut 3 bases from V and 3 bases from J, with 8 bases between. CDR3 region: CASSIGLYTEAFF. Here the CDR3 DNA reads TGTGCCAGTAGTATCGGACTGTACACTGAAGCTTTCTTT. Combining the CDR3 with reference TRBV19 and TRBJ1-1 gives the whole variable domain DGGITQSPKYLFRKEGQNVTLSCEQNLNHDAMYWYRQDPGQGLRLIYYSQIVNDFQKGDIAEGYSVSREKKESFPLTVTSAQKNPTAFYLCASSIGLYTEAFFGQGTRLTVV.

The chain employs TRBV9 and TRBJ1-1; no firm D call. This CDR3 contains 13 residues. The ends were cut back, 4 bases at V and 0 bases at J, with 7 bases in the middle. Germline loops: CDR1 SGDLS, CDR2 YYNGEE. The CDR3 DNA is TGTGCCAGCAGCATGGAGGTGAACACTGAAGCTTTCTTT. Amino acid sequence: CASSMEVNTEAFF.

The chain employs TRBV19 and TRBJ2-1; 14 nucleotides agree with TRBD2. With V trimmed by 5 bases and J by 8 bases, 5 bases remained unmatched. Germline CDR1 reads LNHDA; CDR2 reads SQIVND (reference sequence). The CDR3 loop spans 15 amino acids. CDR3 in amino acids: CASSRRTSGRHEQFF. CDR3 DNA sequence: TGTGCCAGTAGTCGACGGACTAGCGGGAGGCATGAGCAGTTCTTC.

The chain links TRBV29-1 to TRBJ2-3; no clear D. The V gene lost 1 base and the J gene lost 9 bases, with 11 bases spanning the gap. The CDR3 is 12 residues long. CDR1 SQVTM and CDR2 ANQGSEA come from the germline V gene. The CDR3 sequence: CSVEGGGDTQYF. The DNA for the CDR3 is TGCAGCGTTGAAGGAGGTGGTGACACGCAGTATTTT.

The chain carries TRBV5-1 and TRBJ2-7, with D maybe TRBD2 (6 bases). V lost 6 bases and J 2 bases, leaving 15 bases between the germline ends. The germline V gene has CDR1 SGHRS and CDR2 YFSETQ. The CDR3 has 14 residues. Here the CDR3 reads CASTSEGGTYEQYF. The CDR3 bases are TGCGCCAGCACATCGGAGGGAGGAACCTACGAGCAGTACTTC.

The table lists this clone with many counts. V usage is TRBV28 and J usage is TRBJ2-7, with 7 bases lining up with TRBD1. V trimming: 2 bases; J trimming: 4 bases; junction bases outside the gene matches: 2. The germline V gene has CDR1 MDHEN and CDR2 SYDVKM. This CDR3 has 13 residues. The CDR3: CASSLETGYEQYF. The CDR3 bases are TGTGCCAGCAGTTTAGAGACAGGGTACGAGCAGTACTTC.